A single sample gave rise to the 21 T cell receptor beta chains below, sequenced in a study of cytomegalovirus exposure and HLA in healthy donors. Method: immunoSEQ multiplex PCR; TCRdb's copy keeps in-frame clones and lacks some. The profile shows fewer than 200,000 clones, about 90% of them singletons. The specimen sequenced was PBMCs. The receptors originated from a man aged 18 to 35 in good health and CMV-seropositive.

The J gene is TRBJ2-1, the V gene TRBV29-1, with D maybe TRBD1 (6 bases). V lost 7 bases and J lost 9, with 19 bases in between. This CDR3 contains 13 residues. The germline V gene has CDR1 SQVTM and CDR2 ANQGSEA. For the CDR3, the DNA is TGCAGCGGGGGGAATGTGGGGACACCTGAGCAGTTCTTC. It yields the protein CSGGNVGTPEQFF.

With respect to this clone: No DNA is shown, since the ends of the CDR3 on it are uncertain; the CDR3 is the one TCRdb lists. V gene TRBV7-6 combines with J gene TRBJ2-5; TRBD2 is the table's D call, not checked against the DNA. The CDR3 is 15 residues long, counting both termini. The V gene's germline CDR1 is SGHVS and CDR2 FNYEAQ. The CDR3 protein is CASVPAGSVQETQYF.

The CDR3 sequence is CASSEKGLPNNEQFF. Here the CDR3 DNA reads TGTGCCAGCAGTGAGAAGGGACTTCCGAACAATGAGCAGTTCTTC. The chain couples TRBV2 to TRBJ2-1; D may be TRBD2 (6 bases). CDR3 length equals 15 residues. V was cut by 3 bases and J by 5 bases, with 14 bases left in between. Per germline, CDR1 SNHLY and CDR2 FYNNEI.

This sequence joins TRBV6-6 and TRBJ2-3; 7 nucleotides line up with TRBD2. The ends lost 7 bases at V and 3 bases at J; junction bases unmatched: 10. This CDR3 is 15 amino acids long. Germline V gene data show CDR1 as MNHNY and CDR2 as SVGAGI (reference sequence). The CDR3: CASTTPGGSTDTQYF. CDR3 DNA sequence: TGTGCCAGCACTACTCCTGGCGGGAGTACAGATACGCAGTATTTT.

The J gene is TRBJ2-5, the V gene TRBV5-1; 8 bases are shared with TRBD1. The CDR3 length is 17 residues. V shed 0 bases and J 1 base; nucleotides not matched to a gene: 8. Germline lookup yields CDR1 SGHRS and CDR2 YFSETQ. CDR3 bases: TGCGCCAGCAGCTTGGCCTCGACAGGGGTTATCCAAGAGACCCAGTACTTC. This gives the protein CASSLASTGVIQETQYF.

This clone was seen only a few times. The genes are TRBV11-2 and TRBJ2-5; D not resolved. Germline V gene lookup returns CDR1 SGHAT and CDR2 FQNNGV. This CDR3 comprises 13 residues. V shed 1 base and J shed 5 bases, with 8 bases lying between them. CDR3 protein: CASSLAFSETQYF. The CDR3 DNA sequence: TGTGCCAGCAGCTTAGCTTTCTCGGAGACCCAGTACTTC.

The V call is TRBV14, the J call TRBJ2-7, with D perhaps matching TRBD1 (6 bases). This CDR3 spans 12 amino acids. Germline V gene data show CDR1 as SGHDN and CDR2 as FVKESK. V lost 6 bases, J lost 4 bases, and 10 bases lay in between. CDR3 sequence (DNA): TGTGCCAGCAGTGTGCAGGGGTACGAGCAGTACTTC. Translating it yields CASSVQGYEQYF.

The gene calls are TRBV19 and TRBJ1-1, with a possible D match to TRBD1 (5 bases). Germline CDR1 and CDR2: LNHDA and SQIVND (reference sequence). V was trimmed by 5 bases and J by 4 bases, leaving 8 bases between them. This CDR3 comprises 12 residues. The CDR3 DNA reads TGTGCCAGTAGTGTGGGGCGCACTGAAGCTTTCTTT. It translates to CASSVGRTEAFF.

The chain combines TRBV7-9 with TRBJ1-3; D remains ambiguous. The CDR3 is 12 amino acids. V was cut by 5 bases and J by 4 bases, with 6 bases left in between. Looked up from germline, CDR1 is SEHNR and CDR2 is FQNEAQ (reference sequence). As DNA, the CDR3 is TGTGCCAGCAGCCAACAAGGAAACACCATATATTTT. The encoded protein is CASSQQGNTIYF.

The chain links TRBV5-4 to TRBJ1-3; 7 bases are shared with TRBD1. J gave up 1 base and V 0 bases, and 7 bases lay outside the gene matches. Germline values: CDR1 SGHNT, CDR2 YYREEE (reference sequence). The CDR3 has 17 residues. The CDR3 region has the DNA TGTGCCAGCAGCTTGGCGAACTTGGGACAGTCTGGAAACACCATATATTTT. It yields the protein CASSLANLGQSGNTIYF.

J is TRBJ2-3 and V is TRBV29-1; 11 bases agree with TRBD2. This CDR3 spans 15 amino acids. The junction had 4 bases not matched to a gene; V was cut back by 4 bases and J by 1 base. Germline CDR1 SQVTM, CDR2 ANQGSEA. CDR3 sequence (DNA): TGCAGCGTTGTGGATAGCGGGAGGGGCACAGATACGCAGTATTTT. Its translation: CSVVDSGRGTDTQYF.

V gene TRBV7-6 combines with J gene TRBJ2-1; 8 bases are a match to TRBD2. Trimming cost V 3 bases and J 1 base; bases outside gene matches: 11. Germline V lookup: CDR1 SGHVS, CDR2 FNYEAQ. CDR3 length: 18 residues. CDR3 in DNA: TGTGCCAGCAGCTTTGTGGGACTAGGTGCAGTTTCCTACAATGAGCAGTTCTTC. It specifies CASSFVGLGAVSYNEQFF.

The rearrangement joins TRBV2 to TRBJ2-7; 13 nucleotides line up with TRBD2. After removal of 6 bases from V and 12 bases from J, the junction contained 8 bases not matched to a gene. The germline CDR1 and CDR2 sequences are SNHLY and FYNNEI. There are 13 residues in the CDR3. CDR3 loop: CASSGLAGERRYF. For the CDR3, the DNA is TGTGCCAGCAGCGGACTAGCGGGAGAGCGGCGGTACTTC.

The chain employs TRBV6-6 and TRBJ2-1; D not resolved. This CDR3 contains 16 residues. Trimming left V 0 bases short and J 2 bases short, with 11 bases between. Per the germline V gene, CDR1 is MNHNY and CDR2 is SVGAGI (reference sequence). The CDR3 sequence: CASSYSMVVAYNEQFF. The CDR3 DNA reads as TGTGCCAGCAGTTACTCGATGGTAGTAGCCTACAATGAGCAGTTCTTC.

The rearrangement uses TRBV6-1 and TRBJ2-1; D is perhaps TRBD1 (6 bases). The CDR3 covers 13 residues. Germline V gene lookup returns CDR1 MNHNS and CDR2 SASEGT. With 10 bases removed from V and 9 bases from J, the gap between germline ends came to 19 bases. CDR3 DNA sequence: TGTGCCACCACCCGGGACAACCGGGGTGAGCAGTTCTTC. Translating gives CATTRDNRGEQFF.

The chain carries TRBV28 and TRBJ1-5; 7 nucleotides match TRBD1. V shed 6 bases, J shed 2 bases, and the junction held 7 bases outside the gene matches. The CDR3 is 15 residues long. CDR1 is MDHEN, CDR2 SYDVKM, per germline. The DNA for the CDR3 is TGTGCCAGCAGCGCCGCCGGACAGGGCAATCAGCCCCAGCATTTT. Its translation: CASSAAGQGNQPQHF. The full variable domain, in which reference TRBV28 and TRBJ1-5 provide the parts outside the CDR3, is DVKVTQSSRYLVKRTGEKVFLECVQDMDHENMFWYRQDPGLGLRLIYFSYDVKMKEKGDIPEGYSVSREKKERFSLILESASTNQTSMYLCASSAAGQGNQPQHFGDGTRLSIL.

This clone was counted ten times or more. The V call is TRBV5-1, the J call TRBJ1-3; maybe TRBD1 (5 bases). Trimming left V 2 bases short and J 2 bases short, with 11 bases between. Germline V gene sequence: CDR1 SGHRS, CDR2 YFSETQ. The CDR3 length is 15 residues. The CDR3 DNA sequence: TGCGCCAGCAGCTTATCCCAGGGTGCTGGAAACACCATATATTTT. Encoded protein: CASSLSQGAGNTIYF.

The chain recombines TRBV15 with TRBJ1-2, with 12 bases that match TRBD1. The CDR3 has 16 residues. CDR1 is LNHNV and CDR2 is YYDKDF in the germline V gene (reference sequence). Losses at the gene ends were 3 bases for V and 4 bases for J; bases not matched to a gene: 6. The CDR3 DNA sequence: TGTGCCACCAGCAGGGGACAGGGGGCGCAGGTCTATGGCTACACCTTC. Its translation is CATSRGQGAQVYGYTF.

The rearrangement uses TRBV27 and TRBJ2-5; 7 bases are shared with TRBD2. This CDR3 comprises 17 residues. In germline, CDR1 is MNHEY, CDR2 SMNVEV (reference sequence). The J segment lost 2 bases and the V segment lost 6 bases, leaving 15 bases of the junction unmatched. The CDR3 is CASRPWEGSGFQETQYF. CDR3 coding DNA: TGTGCCAGCAGACCCTGGGAGGGTAGCGGTTTTCAAGAGACCCAGTACTTC.

This clone occurred once. V and J are TRBV27 and TRBJ2-7; D ambiguous. CDR1 is MNHEY, CDR2 SMNVEV, per germline (reference sequence). Between the trimmed V and J ends, which lost 5 bases and 1 base, there was a span of 12 bases. This CDR3 region has 14 residues. In DNA form, the CDR3 reads TGTGCCAGCAGTCCCAACCCCGGGTCCTACGAGCAGTACTTC. Translating it yields CASSPNPGSYEQYF.

This clone has just a few counts. This chain links TRBV4-1 with TRBJ1-1; D possibly corresponds to TRBD1 (5 bases). This CDR3 has 16 residues. CDR1 MGHRA and CDR2 YSYEKL come from the germline V gene. Trimming pared 0 bases from V and 5 bases from J, leaving 16 bases between. The CDR3 DNA reads as TGCGCCAGCAGCCAAGAAGGAACAGGTTGGGTTACTGAAGCTTTCTTT. It yields the protein CASSQEGTGWVTEAFF.